What follows describes a single TCR beta chain. The antigen it recognizes is unknown. Base-call qualities are not available, and no considerably larger clone is one nucleotide away. The same CDR3 is also encoded by other DNA sequences in this sample. This sample was taken from a study of blood T cell repertoires in COVID-19 (dated by TCRdb to about 2020). Regarding the research as a whole: Collaborator samples came from the United States, Italy and Spain and covered acute and convalescent phases of COVID-19. The material from the prospective study consisted of cDNA or gDNA derived from T cells, B-cell-depleted T cells, or PBMCs. A freely available public database, intended as a resource for researchers studying the immune response to SARS-CoV-2, is where the repertoires were released. Deeply sampled blood TCRbeta repertoires from subjects exposed to, actively infected with, or recovered from COVID-19 were included in the dataset. Where available, HLA class I and class II types were obtained from metadata supplied by the sample provider rather than from assay-based typing. Samples came from the ongoing ImmuneRACE study (first 160 participants) plus 1,254 subjects from 6 global collaborators. Sample metadata almost always included a de-identified subject ID, COVID-19 status, age in years and sex. Points the paper makes about the study in general: The quantity of clinical and demographic metadata differed by source and by participant and was supplied without curation.

TCRbeta CDR3 regions were amplified from genomic DNA using the immunoSEQ Assay, a bias-controlled multiplex PCR. The original methods were these. Nucleated cell counts per sample were estimated from amplification of reference gene primers within the assay. Sequence reads were collapsed and filtered to measure the absolute abundance of every unique TCRbeta CDR3 rearrangement. For each sample, productive Simpson clonality was calculated as the square root of Simpson's diversity index over productive rearrangements. What TCRdb holds here is the immuneACCESS table cut down to in-frame rearrangements. Part of the clones is not present; checked against another copy, under half of the missing clones reflect an unresolved V gene, and the others are unexplained. V, J and clone size are taken as reported in that table, and D and trimming were inferred from the DNA itself. This sample gives approximately 400,000 clones in total; about 87% of them show up just once. Around an eighth of the sample rests with the top ten.

One collaborating source in Seattle enrolled patients during active infection and followed them longitudinally through the course of disease. Each collaborating institution followed its own protocols to collect whole blood in K2EDTA tubes. Collaborator samples were shipped for TCRbeta analysis as frozen whole blood, isolated PBMCs, or DNA extracted from either sample type. This TCR was sampled from a woman aged 45-60 years with COVID-19, enrolled during active disease. Specimen: peripheral blood.

The encoded CDR3 is CASSLGAGYGYTF. The sequenced DNA: TGTGCCAGCAGCTTAGGGGCAGGCTATGGCTACACCTTC. The sequence joins TRBV7-9 to TRBJ1-2; confidence is insufficient to name the D gene. Inclusive of the bounding cysteine and phenylalanine, the CDR3 is 13 residues long. Just the 39-base CDR3 DNA is kept, in frame starting at base 1. Relative to germline, V is 1 base shorter and J is 4 bases shorter, with 7 bases between their ends. From the germline V gene (reference sequence), CDR1 is SEHNR and CDR2 is FQNEAQ.